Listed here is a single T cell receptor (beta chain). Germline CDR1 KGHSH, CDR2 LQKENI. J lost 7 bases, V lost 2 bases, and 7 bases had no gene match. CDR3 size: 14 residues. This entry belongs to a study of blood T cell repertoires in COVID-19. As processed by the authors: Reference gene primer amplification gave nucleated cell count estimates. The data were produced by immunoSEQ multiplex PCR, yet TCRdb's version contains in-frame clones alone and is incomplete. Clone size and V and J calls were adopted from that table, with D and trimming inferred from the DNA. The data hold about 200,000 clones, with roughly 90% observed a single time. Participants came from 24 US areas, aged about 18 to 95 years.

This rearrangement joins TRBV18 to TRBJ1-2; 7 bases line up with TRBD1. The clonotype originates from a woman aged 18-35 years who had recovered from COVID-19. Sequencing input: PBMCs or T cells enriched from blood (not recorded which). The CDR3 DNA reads TGTGCCAGCTCACCAGAAGGGGGCTTGGGTGGCTACACCTTC. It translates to CASSPEGGLGGYTF.